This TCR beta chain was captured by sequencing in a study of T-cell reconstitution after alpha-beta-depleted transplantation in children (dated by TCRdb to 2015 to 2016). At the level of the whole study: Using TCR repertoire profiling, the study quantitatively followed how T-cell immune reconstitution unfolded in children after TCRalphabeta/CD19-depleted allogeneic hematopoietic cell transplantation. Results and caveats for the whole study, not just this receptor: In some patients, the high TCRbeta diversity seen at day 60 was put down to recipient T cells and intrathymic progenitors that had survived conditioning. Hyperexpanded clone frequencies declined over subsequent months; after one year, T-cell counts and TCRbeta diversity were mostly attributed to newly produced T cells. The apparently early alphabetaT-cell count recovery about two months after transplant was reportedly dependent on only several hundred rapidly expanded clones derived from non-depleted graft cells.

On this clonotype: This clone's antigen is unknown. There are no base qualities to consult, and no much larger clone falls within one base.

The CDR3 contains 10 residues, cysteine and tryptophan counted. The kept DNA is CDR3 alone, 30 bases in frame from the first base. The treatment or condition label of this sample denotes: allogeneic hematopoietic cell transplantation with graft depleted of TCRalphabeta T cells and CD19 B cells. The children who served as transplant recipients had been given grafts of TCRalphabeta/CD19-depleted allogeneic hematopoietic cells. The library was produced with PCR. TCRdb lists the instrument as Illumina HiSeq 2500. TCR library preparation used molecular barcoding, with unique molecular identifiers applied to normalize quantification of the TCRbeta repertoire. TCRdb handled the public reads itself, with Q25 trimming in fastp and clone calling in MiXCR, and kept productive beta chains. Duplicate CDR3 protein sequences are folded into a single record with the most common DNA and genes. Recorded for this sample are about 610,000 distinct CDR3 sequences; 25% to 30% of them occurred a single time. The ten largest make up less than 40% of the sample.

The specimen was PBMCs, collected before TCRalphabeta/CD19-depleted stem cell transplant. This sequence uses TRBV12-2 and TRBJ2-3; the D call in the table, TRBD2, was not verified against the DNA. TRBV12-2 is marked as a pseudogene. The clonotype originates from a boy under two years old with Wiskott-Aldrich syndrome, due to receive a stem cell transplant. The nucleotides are TGTGCAAGTCGCCCATCTCCCGATCTATGG. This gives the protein CASRPSPDLW.